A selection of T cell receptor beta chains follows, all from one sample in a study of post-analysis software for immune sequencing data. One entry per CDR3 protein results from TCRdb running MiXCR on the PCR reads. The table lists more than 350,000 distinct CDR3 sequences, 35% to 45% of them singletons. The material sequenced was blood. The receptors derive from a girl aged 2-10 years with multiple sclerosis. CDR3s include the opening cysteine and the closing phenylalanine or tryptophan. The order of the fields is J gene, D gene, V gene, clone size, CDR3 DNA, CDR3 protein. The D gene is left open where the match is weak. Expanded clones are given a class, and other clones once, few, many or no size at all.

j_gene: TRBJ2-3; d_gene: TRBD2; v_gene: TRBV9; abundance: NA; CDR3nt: TGTGCCAGCAGGAAACTCGGACTAGCGGGGAGGGATACGCAGTATTTT; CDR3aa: CASRKLGLAGRDTQYF
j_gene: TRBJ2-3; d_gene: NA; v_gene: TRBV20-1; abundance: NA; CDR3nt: TGCAGGGCTAGAGGGGGGGCATATACGCAGTATTTT; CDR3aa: CRARGGAYTQYF
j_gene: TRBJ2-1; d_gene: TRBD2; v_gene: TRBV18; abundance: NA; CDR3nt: TGTGCCAGCTCACCAGCACTAGCGGACGGACATGAGCAGTTCTTC; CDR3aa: CASSPALADGHEQFF
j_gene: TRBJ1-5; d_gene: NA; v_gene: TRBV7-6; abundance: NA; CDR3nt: TGTGCCAGCAGCCTAGGGCACACAAATCAGCCCCAGCATTTT; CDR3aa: CASSLGHTNQPQHF
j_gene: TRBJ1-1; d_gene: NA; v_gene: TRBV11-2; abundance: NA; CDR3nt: TGTGCCAGCAGCTATCAAAGGGCTGAAGCTTTCTTT; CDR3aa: CASSYQRAEAFF
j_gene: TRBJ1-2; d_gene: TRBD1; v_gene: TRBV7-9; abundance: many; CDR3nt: TGTGCCAGCAGCTTAGCGGGACAGGGATACTATGGCTACACCTTC; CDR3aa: CASSLAGQGYYGYTF
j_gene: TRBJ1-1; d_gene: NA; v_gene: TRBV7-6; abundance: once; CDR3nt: TGTGCCAGCAGCCGCGGCCCGGGGGACACTGAAGCTTTCTTT; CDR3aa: CASSRGPGDTEAFF
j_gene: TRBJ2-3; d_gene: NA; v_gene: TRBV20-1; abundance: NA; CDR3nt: TGCAGTGCTAGAGATTTGGGCCCCACAGATACGCAGTATTTT; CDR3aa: CSARDLGPTDTQYF
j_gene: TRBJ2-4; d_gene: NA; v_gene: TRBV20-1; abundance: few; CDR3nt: TGCAGTGCTAGCCCCGGGACAAGGGTGGCCAAAAACATTCAGTACTTC; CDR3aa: CSASPGTRVAKNIQYF
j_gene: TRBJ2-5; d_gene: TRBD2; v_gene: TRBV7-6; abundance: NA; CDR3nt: TGTGCCAGCAGCCTTGGGTCTGGACTAGCGGTTTGGGAGACCCAGTACTTC; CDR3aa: CASSLGSGLAVWETQYF
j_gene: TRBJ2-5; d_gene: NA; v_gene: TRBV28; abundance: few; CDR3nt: TGTGCCAGCAGTTTATATCTTCCGGGGGGCCGGGAGACCCAGTACTTC; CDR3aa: CASSLYLPGGRETQYF
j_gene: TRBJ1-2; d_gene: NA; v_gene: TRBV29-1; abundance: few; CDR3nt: TGCAGCGTTGACAGGGCCCGCGGCTACACCTTC; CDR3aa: CSVDRARGYTF